This T cell receptor (beta chain) was found in a study of technical replicates of blood from a handful of donors. Germline V gene data show CDR1 as SNHLY and CDR2 as FYNNEI. V lost 8 bases to trimming and J lost 0 bases; unmatched junction nucleotides: 10. This CDR3 spans 16 amino acids. Generated by immunoSEQ multiplex PCR, the TCRdb table keeps only in-frame clones and is missing some. The top ten hold 0.3% to 0.4% of the sample, which has about 75,000 clones, about nine tenths seen once. The sequence derives from a human donor in good health. Some clones in this sample may be carry-over from other donors' samples. Sequencing was done on a sample of T cells isolated from PBMCs. This chain joins TRBV2 and TRBJ1-5, with TRBD1 identical over 7 bases. In DNA, the CDR3 is TGTGCCAGCGGGACAGACGAAGACTATAGCAATCAGCCCCAGCATTTT. Translated, it gives CASGTDEDYSNQPQHF.